This TCR beta chain was captured in a study of blood T cell repertoires in COVID-19. Whole-study context: Specimens from acute and convalescent COVID-19 originated in the United States, Italy and Spain. From T cells, B-cell-depleted T cells, or PBMCs came the material, which was cDNA or gDNA.

In the source study's methods: Amplifying reference gene primers gave estimates of nucleated cell counts. Using immunoSEQ multiplex PCR, the repertoire was profiled, and TCRdb retains in-frame clones only, with some absent. The V and J calls and clone size are taken from that table; D and trimming were inferred from the DNA. In the table there are around 130,000 clones, about 85% of which are singletons. A single count supports this clone. The V and J ends lost 5 bases and 7 bases, in that order; junction bases with no gene match: 4. The V gene's germline CDR1 is MNHEY and CDR2 SVGEGT. The CDR3 loop spans 13 amino acids.

This chain joins TRBV6-2 or TRBV6-3 and TRBJ1-5, with TRBD1 identical over 8 bases. The source is a human donor in a cohort sampled during active COVID-19. Sequences were obtained from peripheral blood. CDR3 sequence (DNA): TGTGCCAGCAGTGAGGACAGGGTGCAGCCCCAGCATTTT. Residues: CASSEDRVQPQHF.